The rows below give T cell receptor beta chains drawn from one sample of a study of T cell responses to AZD1222 COVID-19 vaccine. TCRdb's copy holds only in-frame clones and misses some; the assay was immunoSEQ multiplex PCR. The data hold 100,000 to 150,000 clones, with 90% observed a single time. The sample here was peripheral blood, taken on day 0 of AZD1222 vaccination. These receptors were taken from an adult in good health. Both conserved end residues are part of each CDR3. A D gene is named only where the DNA matches it firmly. Clone size appears in some rows only: once, few, many, or a class for an expanded clone.

>NA|TRBV4-3|TRBJ1-3|NA
TGCGCCAGCAGCCAAGACCCCGGAGTTGGGAACACCATATATTTT
CASSQDPGVGNTIYF
>NA|TRBV7-2|TRBJ1-3|NA
TGTGCCAGCTGGTCCGGGACGACTGGAAACACCATATATTTT
CASWSGTTGNTIYF
>NA|TRBV7-8|TRBJ1-3|NA
TGTGCCAGCAGCCCGGGACTTGGAAACACCATATATTTT
CASSPGLGNTIYF
>NA|TRBV7-9|TRBJ1-5|NA
TGTGCCAGCAGCCGTGGGGATAGACAGCCCCAGCATTTT
CASSRGDRQPQHF
>NA|TRBV11-2|TRBJ2-2|NA
TGTGCCAGCAGCCCCCTTGTTGGCTCGCGGGTGAACACCGGGGAGCTGTTTTTT
CASSPLVGSRVNTGELFF
>NA|TRBV19|TRBJ2-1|NA
TGTGCCAGTAGTATCGGCCAAACCTACAATGAGCAGTTCTTC
CASSIGQTYNEQFF
>NA|TRBV28|TRBJ1-4|NA
TGTGCCAGCAGTCACCCGACCGAAGGTGAAAAACTGTTTTTT
CASSHPTEGEKLFF
>NA|TRBV9|TRBJ2-7|NA
TGTGCCAGCAGCGTAGTAGGGGGCGAGCAGTACTTC
CASSVVGGEQYF
>NA|TRBV27|TRBJ2-3|NA
TGTGCCAGCAGCTCTCTTGCGACCAGCACAGATACGCAGTATTTT
CASSSLATSTDTQYF
>NA|TRBV15|TRBJ1-6|NA
TGTGCCACCAGCAGAGTCAGGGTAGGAAATTCACCCCTCCACTTT
CATSRVRVGNSPLHF
>TRBD2|TRBV11-2|TRBJ2-1|few
TGTGCCAGCAGCTTAGGGACTAGCAGCTACAATGAGCAGTTCTTC
CASSLGTSSYNEQFF
>NA|TRBV3-1/TRBV3-2|TRBJ2-4|NA
TGTGCCAGCAGCCATGAACTAGCTCGGGCCAAAAACATTCAGTACTTC
CASSHELARAKNIQYF
>TRBD1|TRBV18|TRBJ1-1|NA
TGTGCCAGCTCACCAACTCCGACAGGGTTCAACACTGAAGCTTTCTTT
CASSPTPTGFNTEAFF
>NA|TRBV2|TRBJ2-7|NA
TGTGCCAGCAGTGTCCTGGACGAGCAGTACTTC
CASSVLDEQYF
>NA|TRBV6-2/TRBV6-3|TRBJ1-3|NA
TGTGCCAGCAGCCCCACAACCTCAGGTGGTGGAAACACCATATATTTT
CASSPTTSGGGNTIYF
>TRBD1|TRBV19|TRBJ1-6|once
TGTGCCAGTAGTCGGACAGGGGACTCCTATAATTCACCCCTCCACTTT
CASSRTGDSYNSPLHF
>TRBD1|TRBV27|TRBJ2-7|NA
TGTGCCAGCAGTTTTCAGGGGGCGTTCGAGCAGTACTTC
CASSFQGAFEQYF
>NA|TRBV7-9|TRBJ1-2|NA
TGTGCCAGCAGCTTAGAGTCGGGGGCTATATATGGCTACACCTTC
CASSLESGAIYGYTF
>NA|TRBV2|TRBJ1-1|NA
TGTGCCAGCACATACAGCACTGAAGCTTTCTTT
CASTYSTEAFF
>NA|TRBV12-3/TRBV12-4|TRBJ1-1|once
TGTGCCAGCAGTTTTAGGGGGGGGACTGAAGCTTTCTTT
CASSFRGGTEAFF
>NA|TRBV28|TRBJ1-1|NA
TGTGCCAGCAGTTTCGGATTGCCGTACACTGAAGCTTTCTTT
CASSFGLPYTEAFF
>NA|TRBV14|TRBJ1-1|NA
TGTGCCAGCAGCTCACAGTTGAACACTGAAGCTTTCTTT
CASSSQLNTEAFF
>TRBD1|TRBV11-2|TRBJ2-7|NA
TGTGCCAGCAGCTTAAGACAGGGCTACGAGCAGTACTTC
CASSLRQGYEQYF
>NA|TRBV18|TRBJ2-3|NA
TGTGCCAGCTCACCACCGGGGCGCACAGATACGCAGTATTTT
CASSPPGRTDTQYF
>TRBD1|TRBV7-9|TRBJ2-4|NA
TGTGCCAGCAGCCTTGGGACAGCAAAAAACATTCAGTACTTC
CASSLGTAKNIQYF
>TRBD1|TRBV18|TRBJ1-5|NA
TGTGCCAGCTCAAGCGACAGGGGCGGTCAGCCCCAGCATTTT
CASSSDRGGQPQHF
>NA|TRBV19|TRBJ2-1|once
TGTGCCAGTAGTATAGGGGACGGACGGGGCTCACTAAAGTTCTTC
CASSIGDGRGSLKFF
>NA|TRBV28|TRBJ1-3|once
TGTGCCAGCAGTTTAGCCGGGACGGTCTCTGGAAACACCATATATTTT
CASSLAGTVSGNTIYF
>NA|TRBV5-6|TRBJ2-7|NA
TGTGCCAGCAGCTTGGATCCGGACGAGCAGTACTTC
CASSLDPDEQYF
>TRBD2|TRBV7-3|TRBJ2-1|NA
TGTGCCAGCAGCCCGACCTTAAGGGCGGGAGGGGCCTACAATGAGCAGTTCTTC
CASSPTLRAGGAYNEQFF
>NA|TRBV4-1|TRBJ2-7|NA
TGCGCCAGCAGCCAAGCTGGACGGCGCTACGAGCAGTACTTC
CASSQAGRRYEQYF
>NA|TRBV3-1/TRBV3-2|TRBJ2-7|NA
TGTGCCAGCAGCGCGGGACTCCTACCCTCCTACGAGCAGTACTTC
CASSAGLLPSYEQYF
>NA|TRBV28|TRBJ2-7|NA
TGTGCCAGCAGGAGGACTAATCTCGGCGAGCAGTACTTC
CASRRTNLGEQYF
>TRBD1|TRBV7-8|TRBJ2-7|NA
TGTGCCAGCAGCTTAGCGCCGGGACAGGGAGTTGGCGAGCAGTACTTC
CASSLAPGQGVGEQYF
>TRBD1|TRBV13|TRBJ2-7|NA
TGTGCCAGCAGCCCCCGGGACAGGTCCTACGAGCAGTACTTC
CASSPRDRSYEQYF
>NA|TRBV28|TRBJ1-5|NA
TGTGCCAGCAGACCAAACGGCTACCCCAATCAGCCCCAGCATTTT
CASRPNGYPNQPQHF
>NA|TRBV30|TRBJ1-2|NA
TGTGCCTGGAGCCTGTCTGGCCACGGCTACACCTTC
CAWSLSGHGYTF
>NA|TRBV5-1|TRBJ2-2|once
TGCGCCAGCAGCTTGGGGGCTGGTAACACCGGGGAGCTGTTTTTT
CASSLGAGNTGELFF
>NA|TRBV3-1/TRBV3-2|TRBJ2-7|few
TGTGCCAGCAGCCAATCAGCTATCCTCTACGAGCAGTACTTC
CASSQSAILYEQYF
>TRBD1|TRBV5-1|TRBJ2-5|NA
TGCGCCAGCAGCTTGTTCTACAGGGGAAGGGAGACCCAGTACTTC
CASSLFYRGRETQYF
>NA|TRBV5-1|TRBJ2-2|NA
TGCGCCAGCAGCTTGGACAGCCTCGGACCCGGGGAGCTGTTTTTT
CASSLDSLGPGELFF